These T cell receptor beta chains were read from a single sample in a study of shared clonotypes between healthy human individuals. Some clones are missing from TCRdb's copy, which holds only in-frame ones; the method was immunoSEQ multiplex PCR. Of 500,000 to 650,000 clones listed, around 81% were seen once; the top ten hold 12%. Sequencing was carried out using PBMCs. The receptor source for this set is a woman aged 40 to 50 in good health. Some clones in this sample may be carry-over from other donors' samples. Both conserved end residues are part of each CDR3. D genes are given only for firm matches. For some rows the clone size is stated as once, few or many, or as a class when expanded; others skip it.

>TRBJ1-2|12|NA|NA|TRBV10-1
CASSVRTYGYTF
TGCGCCAGCAGTGTGAGGACCTATGGCTACACCTTC
>TRBJ2-2|15|TRBD2|NA|TRBV30
CAWDTSGRASGELFF
TGTGCCTGGGATACTAGCGGGAGGGCCTCTGGGGAGCTGTTTTTT
>TRBJ2-3|15|TRBD2|NA|TRBV29-1
CSAGTSGSVTDTQYF
TGCAGCGCCGGGACTAGCGGGAGTGTTACAGATACGCAGTATTTT
>TRBJ2-7|13|TRBD2|NA|TRBV14
CASSGLAVYEQYF
TGTGCCAGCAGCGGCCTAGCGGTCTACGAGCAGTACTTC
>TRBJ2-1|11|NA|NA|TRBV25-1
CASSDDNEQFF
TGTGCCAGCAGTGACGACAATGAGCAGTTCTTC
>TRBJ1-1|16|NA|NA|TRBV6-1
CASGELAGRGNTEAFF
TGTGCCAGCGGTGAATTGGCAGGAAGGGGGAACACTGAAGCTTTCTTT
>TRBJ2-5|15|NA|once|TRBV30
CAWSVQGGSWETQYF
TGTGCCTGGAGTGTACAAGGGGGGAGTTGGGAGACCCAGTACTTC
>TRBJ1-2|13|NA|NA|TRBV19
CASRTGGWYGYTF
TGTGCCAGCAGGACGGGTGGTTGGTATGGCTACACCTTC
>TRBJ2-7|13|NA|NA|TRBV28
CASSPPQLEEQYF
TGTGCCAGCAGCCCCCCCCAACTGGAGGAGCAGTACTTC
>TRBJ1-2|14|TRBD1|NA|TRBV11-2
CASSMDRGVRGYTF
TGTGCCAGCAGCATGGACAGGGGAGTCAGAGGCTACACCTTC
>TRBJ2-7|18|TRBD2|NA|TRBV18
CASSLLPGLAGPSYEQYF
TGTGCCAGCTCACTACTCCCCGGACTAGCGGGACCCTCCTACGAGCAGTACTTC
>TRBJ2-7|14|NA|NA|TRBV7-2
CASSLVGGSYEQYF
TGTGCCAGCAGCCTGGTAGGGGGCTCCTACGAGCAGTACTTC
>TRBJ2-5|16|NA|NA|TRBV5-4
CASSLGRGVSQETQYF
TGTGCCAGCAGCTTGGGCCGGGGAGTTAGTCAAGAGACCCAGTACTTC
>TRBJ2-2|14|NA|few|TRBV2
CASIRSGNTGELFF
TGTGCCAGCATCAGATCAGGGAACACCGGGGAGCTGTTTTTT
>TRBJ1-2|15|NA|NA|TRBV28
CASSLPGGSYFGYTF
TGTGCCAGCAGTTTACCCGGGGGATCCTATTTTGGCTACACCTTC
>TRBJ2-1|17|TRBD2|NA|TRBV7-9
CASSAALLAGEDNEQFF
TGTGCCAGCAGCGCGGCACTACTAGCGGGAGAGGACAATGAGCAGTTCTTC
>TRBJ2-1|14|NA|few|TRBV28
CASSFPGNPNEQFF
TGTGCCAGCAGTTTTCCCGGGAATCCCAATGAGCAGTTCTTC
>TRBJ1-2|13|NA|NA|TRBV6-1
CASSEDGNYGYTF
TGTGCCAGCAGTGAGGACGGTAACTATGGCTACACCTTC
>TRBJ2-1|16|NA|NA|TRBV19
CASSIRGRASYNEQFF
TGTGCCAGTAGTATTAGGGGGAGGGCCTCCTACAATGAGCAGTTCTTC
>TRBJ2-7|12|TRBD2|once|TRBV28
CASGLAEYEQYF
TGTGCCAGCGGGCTAGCGGAATACGAGCAGTACTTC
>TRBJ2-3|16|NA|once|TRBV5-1
CASSLGGGGNTDTQYF
TGCGCCAGCAGCTTGGGAGGAGGCGGGAACACAGATACGCAGTATTTT
>TRBJ2-1|16|TRBD2|NA|TRBV9
CASSVLAGVEYNEQFF
TGTGCCAGCAGCGTTCTAGCGGGAGTAGAGTACAATGAGCAGTTCTTC
>TRBJ2-3|15|NA|NA|TRBV11-2
CASSLGGADTDTQYF
TGTGCCAGCAGCTTAGGAGGGGCGGACACAGATACGCAGTATTTT
>TRBJ2-2|17|TRBD2|NA|TRBV19
CASSTRELAGVPGELFF
TGTGCCAGTAGTACTAGGGAGCTAGCGGGAGTTCCCGGGGAGCTGTTTTTT
>TRBJ1-2|13|NA|NA|TRBV28
CASSFFGGYGYTF
TGTGCCAGCAGTTTCTTTGGGGGCTATGGCTACACCTTC
>TRBJ1-4|14|NA|NA|TRBV6-5
CASSLGGEMSKLFF
TGTGCCAGCAGTTTAGGAGGGGAAATGAGTAAACTGTTTTTT
>TRBJ2-5|11|NA|NA|TRBV4-1
CASSQLGAQYF
TGCGCCAGCAGCCAACTTGGGGCCCAGTACTTC
>TRBJ2-1|14|NA|NA|TRBV4-1
CASSQDPRLTEQFF
TGCGCCAGCAGCCAAGACCCAAGGTTGACTGAGCAGTTCTTC
>TRBJ1-1|14|NA|NA|TRBV5-1
CASSLTVMNTEAFF
TGCGCCAGCAGCCTAACCGTTATGAACACTGAAGCTTTCTTT
>TRBJ2-7|15|TRBD2|once|TRBV18
CASSPSGRARYEQYF
TGTGCCAGCTCACCTAGCGGGAGGGCCCGGTACGAGCAGTACTTC
>TRBJ2-5|14|TRBD1|NA|TRBV7-2
CASSRDRGAETQYF
TGTGCCAGCAGCCGAGACAGGGGGGCGGAGACCCAGTACTTC
>TRBJ2-3|15|TRBD2|NA|TRBV4-1
CASSHGLAVTDTQYF
TGCGCCAGCAGCCACGGACTAGCGGTCACAGATACGCAGTATTTT
>TRBJ2-2|13|NA|NA|TRBV7-2
CASSSDHTGELFF
TGTGCCAGCAGCTCGGACCACACCGGGGAGCTGTTTTTT
>TRBJ1-1|15|NA|NA|TRBV28
CASSLPQGGNTEAFF
TGTGCCAGCAGTTTACCCCAGGGAGGTAACACTGAAGCTTTCTTT
>TRBJ1-1|13|NA|NA|TRBV27
CASSFGTNTEAFF
TGTGCCAGCAGTTTCGGTACGAACACTGAAGCTTTCTTT
>TRBJ2-7|11|NA|NA|TRBV29-1
CSVVLTYEQYF
TGCAGCGTAGTCCTAACCTACGAGCAGTACTTC
>TRBJ2-3|14|NA|NA|TRBV16
CASSHYEGTDTQYF
TGTGCCAGCAGCCATTACGAGGGGACAGATACGCAGTATTTT
>TRBJ2-7|13|NA|NA|TRBV5-1
CASSPAPSYEQYF
TGCGCCAGCAGCCCGGCCCCCTCCTACGAGCAGTACTTC
>TRBJ2-5|17|NA|NA|TRBV19
CASSSQGGGAVGETQYF
TGTGCCAGTAGCTCCCAGGGTGGGGGCGCGGTCGGAGAGACCCAGTACTTC
>TRBJ2-5|14|NA|NA|TRBV5-1
CASSLSAGEETQYF
TGCGCCAGCAGCTTGTCGGCGGGTGAAGAGACCCAGTACTTC
>TRBJ1-4|14|NA|NA|TRBV28
CASSLWGPNEKLFF
TGTGCCAGCAGTTTATGGGGGCCGAATGAAAAACTGTTTTTT
>TRBJ2-7|13|NA|NA|TRBV14
CASSQDLDREQYF
TGTGCCAGCAGCCAAGATCTGGACCGGGAGCAGTACTTC
>TRBJ1-1|16|TRBD1|NA|TRBV5-1
CASSLIPTGVNTEAFF
TGCGCCAGCAGCTTGATCCCTACAGGGGTGAACACTGAAGCTTTCTTT
>TRBJ2-1|13|NA|NA|TRBV19
CASSIGSNNEQFF
TGTGCCAGTAGTATAGGGAGCAACAATGAGCAGTTCTTC
>TRBJ2-5|13|TRBD1|NA|TRBV29-1
CSVEMGQGETQYF
TGCAGCGTTGAAATGGGACAGGGGGAGACCCAGTACTTC
>TRBJ1-4|15|NA|NA|TRBV28
CASSLSGATNEKLFF
TGTGCCAGCAGTTTATCGGGTGCAACTAATGAAAAACTGTTTTTT
>TRBJ2-3|14|NA|once|TRBV7-2
CASSLGRGTDTQYF
TGTGCCAGCAGCTTGGGCAGGGGCACAGATACGCAGTATTTT
>TRBJ2-3|14|NA|NA|TRBV5-1
CASSLAGSTDTQYF
TGCGCCAGCAGCTTGGCGGGGTCCACAGATACGCAGTATTTT
>TRBJ1-1|17|NA|NA|TRBV4-1
CASSQMSRMLPDSRAFF
TGCGCCAGCAGCCAAATGTCCCGGATGCTGCCGGACTCGAGGGCTTTCTTT
>TRBJ2-7|15|TRBD2|NA|TRBV10-3
CAIRSSGGTTYEQYF
TGTGCCATCAGATCCAGCGGGGGCACGACCTACGAGCAGTACTTC